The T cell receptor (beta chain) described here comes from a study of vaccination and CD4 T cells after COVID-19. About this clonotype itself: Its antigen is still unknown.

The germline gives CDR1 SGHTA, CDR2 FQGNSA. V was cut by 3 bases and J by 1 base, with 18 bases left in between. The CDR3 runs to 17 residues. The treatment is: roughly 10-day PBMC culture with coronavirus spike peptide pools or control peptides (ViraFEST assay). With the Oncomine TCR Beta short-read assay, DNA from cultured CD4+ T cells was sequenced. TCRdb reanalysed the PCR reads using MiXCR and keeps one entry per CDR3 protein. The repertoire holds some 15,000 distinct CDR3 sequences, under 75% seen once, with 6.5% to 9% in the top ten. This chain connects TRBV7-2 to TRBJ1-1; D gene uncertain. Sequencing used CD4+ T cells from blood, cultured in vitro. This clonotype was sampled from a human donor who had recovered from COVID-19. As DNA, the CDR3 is TGTGCCAGCAGCTTGTTCAGAAGTAACGCTCCGAACACTGAAGCTTTCTTT. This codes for CASSLFRSNAPNTEAFF.